The 16 T cell receptor beta chains listed next were all sequenced from one sample in a study of identical twins. TCRdb re-analysed the 5' RACE reads in MiXCR, keeping a single row per CDR3 protein. The data show around 1.7 million distinct CDR3 sequences, less than 35% seen once. Sequenced input: cord blood. These receptors were taken from a newborn girl in good health.

In this sample, this clonotype turned up a few times. The chain uses TRBV7-9 and TRBJ2-1; 11 bases fit TRBD2. Germline V CDR1 and CDR2: SEHNR, FQNEAQ (reference sequence). With V trimmed by 0 bases and J by 6 bases, 4 bases remained unmatched. The CDR3 contains 16 residues. CDR3 coding DNA: TGTGCCAGCAGCTTAGCGATCCTAGCGGGAGGCAATGAGCAGTTCTTC. This gives the protein CASSLAILAGGNEQFF.

J is TRBJ2-2 and V is TRBV20-1, with TRBD1 identical over 8 bases. J gave up 4 bases and V 2 bases, and 3 bases lay outside the gene matches. Germline V gene sequence: CDR1 DFQATT, CDR2 SNEGSKA (reference sequence). This CDR3 spans 14 amino acids. The chain's CDR3 is CSARLQGGTGELFF. CDR3 DNA sequence: TGCAGTGCTAGATTACAGGGGGGCACCGGGGAGCTGTTTTTT.

This clonotype was picked up a small number of times. V is TRBV6-1 and J is TRBJ2-5; D is unresolved. Gene TRBJ2-7 matches the end of the DNA better, so the J call may be wrong. CDR1 is MNHNS and CDR2 is SASEGT in the germline V gene. CDR3 length: 13 amino acids. CDR3 amino acids: CASTPNLGYEQYF. For the CDR3, the DNA is TGTGCCAGCACTCCCAATTTGGGGTACGAGCAGTACTTC.

In regard to this clonotype: This CDR3 fails to terminate in the conserved phenylalanine or tryptophan, so it likely reflects a read error. This chain joins TRBV29-1 and TRBJ2-4, with D possibly being TRBD1 (5 bases). V dropped 4 bases and J dropped 0 bases, with 13 bases sitting between them. From germline, CDR1 is SQVTM and CDR2 ANQGSEA. The CDR3 is 15 amino acids. CDR3 nucleotides: TGCAGCGTTGCCAAATGGACAATAGCCAAAAACATTCAGTACTGC. This gives the protein CSVAKWTIAKNIQYC.

This clonotype appeared a few times. This chain joins TRBV11-3 and TRBJ2-1; tentative D call: TRBD1 (6 bases). CDR1 is SGHNT, CDR2 YENEEA, per germline. The CDR3 contains 15 residues. The germline V and J ends were trimmed by 3 bases and 1 base, with 10 bases remaining between them. The CDR3 here is CASSFHQGSYNEQFF. CDR3 nucleotide sequence: TGTGCCAGCAGCTTCCATCAGGGGTCCTACAATGAGCAGTTCTTC.

The rearrangement links TRBV28 to TRBJ1-1; D is unclear. This CDR3 has 12 amino acids. Trimming stripped 10 bases from V and 6 bases from J, with 15 bases between. The germline V gene has CDR1 MDHEN and CDR2 SYDVKM. The CDR3 DNA follows: TGTGCCACAGCGGACCGCGCTGCTGAAGCTTTCTTT. Protein: CATADRAAEAFF.

The V and J genes are TRBV18 and TRBJ2-3; D may be TRBD2 (6 bases). Trimming cost V 2 bases and J 3 bases, with 12 bases left between them. The CDR3 sequence is 15 residues long. Germline CDR1 is KGHSH and CDR2 is LQKENI. The CDR3 loop reads CASSPNPGGTDTQYF. The CDR3 DNA reads TGTGCCAGCTCACCAAATCCCGGGGGAACAGATACGCAGTATTTT.

The rearrangement uses TRBV9 and TRBJ2-7; D possibly matches TRBD1 or TRBD2 (6 bases each). The germline V gene encodes CDR1 SGDLS and CDR2 YYNGEE. This CDR3 contains 16 residues. Trimming removed 0 bases from V and 0 bases from J, with 13 bases in between. The DNA for the CDR3 is TGTGCCAGCAGCGTAGGGGAAGGGGGGATCTCCTACGAGCAGTACTTC. Its translation is CASSVGEGGISYEQYF. Full variable domain (rest looked up from reference TRBV9 and TRBJ2-7): DSGVTQTPKHLITATGQRVTLRCSPRSGDLSVYWYQQSLDQGLQFLIQYYNGEERAKGNILERFSAQQFPDLHSELNLSSLELGDSALYFCASSVGEGGISYEQYFGPGTRLTVT.

As concerns this clonotype: This may arise from a read error, as a much more abundant clone is one base away. The chain combines TRBV12-3 or TRBV12-4 with TRBJ2-3; the D gene could be TRBD1 or TRBD2 (5 bases each). CDR3 length: 14 residues. CDR3 region: CASGLAGTADTQYF. The CDR3 coding sequence is TGTGCCAGCGGTTTAGCCGGGACGGCAGATACGCAGTATTTT.

The DNA for the CDR3 is TGTGCCAGCAGCCGATTGCTAGCGGGAACTAGCGCAGATACGCAGTATTTT. It is translated as CASSRLLAGTSADTQYF. The V and J genes are TRBV9 and TRBJ2-3; 9 bases agree with TRBD2. The CDR3 is made up of 17 amino acids. Germline-derived CDR1 and CDR2 are SGDLS and YYNGEE. The V gene end was trimmed by 4 bases and the J gene end by 4 bases; junction bases not matched to a gene: 13. Full variable domain (rest looked up from reference TRBV9 and TRBJ2-3): DSGVTQTPKHLITATGQRVTLRCSPRSGDLSVYWYQQSLDQGLQFLIQYYNGEERAKGNILERFSAQQFPDLHSELNLSSLELGDSALYFCASSRLLAGTSADTQYFGPGTRLTVL.

This clonotype was seen a few times. The rearrangement uses TRBV7-8 and TRBJ1-5; 9 bases are a match to TRBD1. Germline CDR1 reads SGHVS; CDR2 reads FQNEAQ. The J segment lost 7 bases and the V segment lost 6 bases, leaving 4 bases of the junction unmatched. The CDR3 extends over 13 amino acids. DNA for the CDR3: TGTGCCAGCAGTAGGACAGGGGAACAGCCCCAGCATTTT. Residues: CASSRTGEQPQHF. The entire variable domain, with the rest obtained from reference TRBV7-8 and TRBJ1-5, is as follows: GAGVSQSPRYKVAKRGQDVALRCDPISGHVSLFWYQQALGQGPEFLTYFQNEAQLDKSGLPSDRFFAERPEGSVSTLKIQRTQQEDSAVYLCASSRTGEQPQHFGDGTRLSIL.

The rearrangement joins TRBV27 to TRBJ1-1, with D unclear. Germline loops: CDR1 MNHEY, CDR2 SMNVEV (reference sequence). This CDR3 has 14 amino acids. The V gene lost 4 bases and the J gene lost 1 base, with 10 bases spanning the gap. CDR3 protein: CASSSRIKNTEAFF. DNA of the CDR3: TGTGCCAGCAGTTCCAGGATTAAGAACACTGAAGCTTTCTTT.

This clonotype was counted a few times. This chain uses TRBV6-1 with TRBJ2-3; 7 bases are shared with TRBD1. CDR3 length: 14 residues. Trimming cost V 6 bases and J 2 bases; bases outside gene matches: 5. Germline V gene data show CDR1 as MNHNS and CDR2 as SASEGT. The CDR3 spells CASRLQGITDTQYF. The CDR3 nucleotides read TGTGCCAGCAGACTACAGGGGATCACAGATACGCAGTATTTT.

This clonotype was found many times. The chain combines TRBV10-3 with TRBJ2-5; D not certain. With 6 bases removed from V and 3 bases from J, the gap between germline ends came to 8 bases. CDR1 and CDR2 (germline): ENHRY, SYGVKD. The CDR3 is 12 amino acids. The CDR3, as DNA: TGTGCCATCAGCGAAAAAGAAGAGACCCAGTACTTC. Translation: CAISEKEETQYF.

This chain connects TRBV28 to TRBJ2-7; the D gene is possibly TRBD2 (6 bases). V lost 4 bases and J lost 0, with 19 bases in between. Germline values: CDR1 MDHEN, CDR2 SYDVKM. This CDR3 region has 17 residues. CDR3 sequence (DNA): TGTGCCAGCAGTTGGGACTTCATGGTTTCCAGCTCCTACGAGCAGTACTTC. Its translation: CASSWDFMVSSSYEQYF.

CDR3 region: CASSSGPDRGYMLGNEQFF. The CDR3 bases are TGTGCCAGCAGTTCGGGCCCCGACAGGGGATATATGTTAGGCAATGAGCAGTTCTTC. The V and J genes are TRBV28 and TRBJ2-1, with TRBD1 identical over 8 bases. This CDR3 spans 19 amino acids. V lost 4 bases to trimming and J lost 6 bases; unmatched junction nucleotides: 20. Germline V gene sequence: CDR1 MDHEN, CDR2 SYDVKM. The full variable domain, rest sourced from reference TRBV28 and TRBJ2-1, is DVKVTQSSRYLVKRTGEKVFLECVQDMDHENMFWYRQDPGLGLRLIYFSYDVKMKEKGDIPEGYSVSREKKERFSLILESASTNQTSMYLCASSSGPDRGYMLGNEQFFGPGTRLTVL.